A selection of T cell receptor beta chains follows, all from one sample in a study of cytomegalovirus exposure and HLA in healthy donors. Sequencing was performed with immunoSEQ multiplex PCR; in TCRdb, only in-frame clones are kept and a portion is missing. The sample shows around 230,000 clones, about 86% of them seen only once. Sequencing input: PBMCs. The receptors come from a woman aged 30 to 39 in good health and CMV-seropositive. Both conserved end residues are part of each CDR3. The D gene is left open where the match is weak. Size values are once, few and many counts, or a class for expanded clones, and some rows have none.

TRBD2	TRBV15	once	TRBJ2-7	CATSTASGSIPSYEQYF	TGTGCCACCAGCACGGCTAGCGGGAGCATACCCTCCTACGAGCAGTACTTC
TRBD2	TRBV4-1	-	TRBJ2-1	CASSPAGGSNEQFF	TGCGCCAGCAGCCCAGCGGGAGGATCCAATGAGCAGTTCTTC
TRBD2	TRBV4-1	-	TRBJ2-1	CASSPLAGVEDEQFF	TGCGCCAGCAGCCCTCTAGCGGGAGTCGAAGATGAGCAGTTCTTC
TRBD1	TRBV27	-	TRBJ1-2	CASTETGALANYGYTF	TGTGCCAGCACAGAGACAGGGGCATTAGCCAACTATGGCTACACCTTC
TRBD2	TRBV2	-	TRBJ2-1	CASSETSGNMDEQFF	TGTGCCAGCAGTGAGACTAGCGGGAATATGGATGAGCAGTTCTTC
-	TRBV5-1	-	TRBJ1-2	CASSLESGNYGYTF	TGCGCCAGCAGCTTGGAATCAGGCAACTATGGCTACACCTTC
TRBD1	TRBV7-9	-	TRBJ2-3	CASSPRDRGLSDTQYF	TGTGCCAGCAGCCCGCGGGACAGGGGGCTTTCAGATACGCAGTATTTT
-	TRBV7-9	few	TRBJ1-2	CASSLEQGNWYGYTF	TGTGCCAGCAGCTTAGAACAGGGTAATTGGTATGGCTACACCTTC
TRBD2	TRBV5-3	-	TRBJ2-3	CARSRTLAGVNTDTQYF	TGTGCCAGAAGCCGTACCTTAGCGGGAGTTAACACAGATACGCAGTATTTT
-	TRBV2	-	TRBJ2-5	CASQGTQTQYF	TGTGCCTCCCAGGGGACCCAGACCCAGTACTTC
TRBD1	TRBV27	-	TRBJ1-1	CASNLYIPRDRHTEAFF	TGTGCCAGCAACCTTTACATCCCCCGGGACAGACACACTGAAGCTTTCTTT